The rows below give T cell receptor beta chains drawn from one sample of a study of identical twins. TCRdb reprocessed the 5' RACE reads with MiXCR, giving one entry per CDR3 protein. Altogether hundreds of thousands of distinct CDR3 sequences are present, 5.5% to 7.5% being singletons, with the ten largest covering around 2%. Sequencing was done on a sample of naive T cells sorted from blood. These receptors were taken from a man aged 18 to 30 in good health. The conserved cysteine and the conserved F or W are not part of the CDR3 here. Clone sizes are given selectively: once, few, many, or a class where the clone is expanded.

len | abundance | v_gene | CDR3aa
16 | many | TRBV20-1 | SASSGLGTTYATSTQY
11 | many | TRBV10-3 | AITGTAHNEQF
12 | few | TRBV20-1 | SARERGTRTEAF
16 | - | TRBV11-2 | ASSLDITGSSFNYGYT
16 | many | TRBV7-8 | ASSLARTDYWGTDTQY
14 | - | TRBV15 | ATSRDRLRGTDTQY
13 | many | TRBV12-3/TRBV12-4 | ASSLEPGYPTEAF
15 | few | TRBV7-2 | ASSLYARGVGDHTQY
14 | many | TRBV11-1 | ASSPQLAGGPNEQF
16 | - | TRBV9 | ASSVEVGVGTIYNEQF
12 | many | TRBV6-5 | ASSSTAGANVLT
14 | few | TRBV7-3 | ASSNEDRSNTGELF
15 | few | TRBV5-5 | ASSSKITSGTADTQY
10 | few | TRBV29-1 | SVWSPSGIGF
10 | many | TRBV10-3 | AISSTDNEQF
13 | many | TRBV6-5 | ASRYGTGDTGELF
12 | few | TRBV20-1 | SARDGGGAAGYT
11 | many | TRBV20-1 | SARNLLAGEQF
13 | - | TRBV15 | ATRVGQGVINEQF
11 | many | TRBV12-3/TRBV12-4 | ASSPDRDYGYT